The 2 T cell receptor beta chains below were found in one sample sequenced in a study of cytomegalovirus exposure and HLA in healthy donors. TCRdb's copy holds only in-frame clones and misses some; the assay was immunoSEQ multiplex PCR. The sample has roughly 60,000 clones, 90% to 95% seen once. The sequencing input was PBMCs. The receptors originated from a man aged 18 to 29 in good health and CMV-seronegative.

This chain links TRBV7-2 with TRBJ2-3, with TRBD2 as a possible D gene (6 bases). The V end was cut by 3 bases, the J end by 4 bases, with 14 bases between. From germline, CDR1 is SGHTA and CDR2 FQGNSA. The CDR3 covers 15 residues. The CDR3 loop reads CASSFALGGPDTQYF. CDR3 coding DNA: TGTGCCAGCAGCTTCGCACTCGGAGGGCCAGATACGCAGTATTTT.

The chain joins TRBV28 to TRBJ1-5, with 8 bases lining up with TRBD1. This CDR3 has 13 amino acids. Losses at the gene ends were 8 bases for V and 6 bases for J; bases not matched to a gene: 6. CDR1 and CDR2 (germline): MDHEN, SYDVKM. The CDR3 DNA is TGTGCCAGCCTCGGACAGGGTGGTCAGCCCCAGCATTTT. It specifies CASLGQGGQPQHF.